This T cell receptor beta chain was sequenced for a study of CD8 T cells in Susac syndrome. Germline loops: CDR1 MNHNS, CDR2 SASEGT. The CDR3 totals 15 residues. Trimming cost V 6 bases and J 5 bases, with 17 bases left between them. Remarks on this clonotype: What it binds is unknown.

Treatment-naive patients with stable or active relapsing-remitting disease were the multiple sclerosis controls. TEMRA cells were enriched by FACS, while CD8+ and CD4+ T cells were obtained through a negative isolation that was performed magnetically. Regarding the study as a whole: Individuals included in the TCR sequencing and HLA analysis were acknowledged by the study to be relatively few in number.

cDNA came from roughly 0.53 to 1 ug RNA primed by random hexamers. TCRdb reanalysed the immunoSEQ multiplex PCR reads using MiXCR and keeps one entry per CDR3 protein. The sample carries approximately 230,000 distinct CDR3 sequences, roughly 93% recorded once. The sample consisted of CD4+ T cells from PBMCs. This chain joins TRBV6-1 and TRBJ2-4; D might be TRBD2 (6 bases). This receptor was taken from a human donor with multiple sclerosis. This CDR3 reads CASSPWRREENIQYF. DNA for the CDR3: TGTGCCAGCAGCCCATGGAGAAGGGAGGAAAACATTCAGTACTTC.